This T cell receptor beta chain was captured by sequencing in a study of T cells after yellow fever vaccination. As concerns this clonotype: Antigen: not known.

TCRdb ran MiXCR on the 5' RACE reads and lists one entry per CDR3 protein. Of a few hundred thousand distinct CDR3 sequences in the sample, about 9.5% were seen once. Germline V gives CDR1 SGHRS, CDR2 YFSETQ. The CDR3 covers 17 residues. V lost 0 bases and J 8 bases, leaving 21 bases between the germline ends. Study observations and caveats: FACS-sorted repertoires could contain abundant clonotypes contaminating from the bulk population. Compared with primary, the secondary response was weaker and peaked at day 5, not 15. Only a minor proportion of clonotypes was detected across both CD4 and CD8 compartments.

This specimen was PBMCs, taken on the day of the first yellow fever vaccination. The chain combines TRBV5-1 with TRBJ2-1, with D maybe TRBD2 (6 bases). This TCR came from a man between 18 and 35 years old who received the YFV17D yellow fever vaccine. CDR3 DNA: TGCGCCAGCAGCTTGGGGAGGGGCGAGGGGTTACGCGATGAGCAGTTCTTC. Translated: CASSLGRGEGLRDEQFF.